The 24 T cell receptor beta chains below were found in one sample sequenced in a study of HIV-infected patients and healthy controls. Reverse transcription used 500 to 550 ng RNA and constant-region primers for alpha and beta. Alpha and beta chain libraries were made separately by chain-specific third strand synthesis with multiplexing indices. MiXCR was run by TCRdb on the 5' RACE reads, yielding one entry per CDR3 protein. The repertoire holds 13,000 to 15,000 distinct CDR3 sequences, with around 10% as singletons. No cell fractionation was done, so the repertoire covers all unsorted peripheral blood T cells. Sequencing was performed on blood. The origin of the receptors is an adult in good health.

This clonotype was detected many times. The V and J genes are TRBV6-2 or TRBV6-3 and TRBJ2-4; D is perhaps TRBD2 (5 bases). The CDR3 length is 19 residues. Trimming pared 4 bases from V and 0 bases from J, leaving 22 bases between. Germline V gene lookup returns CDR1 MNHEY and CDR2 SVGEGT. The CDR3 nucleotides are TGTGCCAGCAGTTTCCCCATTAGCGCCGGGCTCCTAGCCAAAAACATTCAGTACTTC. The encoded protein is CASSFPISAGLLAKNIQYF.

There are many counts of this clonotype. This rearrangement joins TRBV6-6 to TRBJ1-1; maybe TRBD1 (6 bases). Germline V gene sequence: CDR1 MNHNY, CDR2 SVGAGI (reference sequence). The length of the CDR3 is 15 residues. The V gene lost 4 bases and the J gene lost 1 base, with 13 bases spanning the gap. For the CDR3, the DNA is TGTGCCAGCAGTTCCCCGGGACACCCGAACACTGAAGCTTTCTTT. Protein: CASSSPGHPNTEAFF.

This clonotype was observed a handful of times. The chain combines TRBV19 with TRBJ1-6; 9 bases are shared with TRBD1. V dropped 8 bases and J dropped 8; count of bases not matched to a gene: 4. Germline CDR1 LNHDA, CDR2 SQIVND (reference sequence). The CDR3 runs 13 residues. CDR3 nucleotide sequence: TGTGCCAGTGGGGACAGGGTCCATTCACCCCTCCACTTT. Protein product: CASGDRVHSPLHF.

This clonotype was counted at least ten times. The chain is built from TRBV18 and TRBJ2-1; perhaps TRBD2 as D (5 bases). Trimming removed 3 bases at V and 3 bases at J, with 12 bases between. This CDR3 is 15 amino acids long. Per the germline V gene, CDR1 is KGHSH and CDR2 is LQKENI. CDR3 in amino acids: CASSPLATFYNEQFF. The CDR3 DNA reads as TGTGCCAGCTCACCCTTAGCGACCTTCTACAATGAGCAGTTCTTC.

Relative to its sample, this clonotype is medium-sized. The gene calls are TRBV7-3 and TRBJ1-1, with TRBD1 as a possible D gene (5 bases). CDR3 size: 15 residues. The V end was cut by 2 bases, the J end by 6 bases, with 16 bases between. The germline CDR1 and CDR2 sequences are SGHTA and FQGTGA. The CDR3 sequence is CASSLVPGLGAEAFF. CDR3 nucleotides: TGTGCCAGCAGCTTAGTACCGGGCCTGGGGGCTGAAGCTTTCTTT.

This clonotype was seen more than once but under ten times. The chain employs TRBV18 and TRBJ2-1; 7 bases fit TRBD1. CDR3 length equals 17 residues. The V and J ends lost 3 bases and 4 bases, in that order; junction bases with no gene match: 12. Germline CDR1 and CDR2: KGHSH and LQKENI. This CDR3 is CASSPGKKRDSYNEQFF. CDR3 nucleotides: TGTGCCAGCTCACCGGGGAAAAAACGGGACAGTTACAATGAGCAGTTCTTC.

This clonotype is medium-sized. The V gene is TRBV6-6, the J gene TRBJ2-5; D may be TRBD2 (6 bases). This CDR3 contains 12 residues. Germline lookup yields CDR1 MNHNY and CDR2 SVGAGI (reference sequence). Trimming removed 7 bases from V and 1 base from J, with 7 bases in between. In DNA, the CDR3 is TGTGCCAGCATGCGGGGCCAAGAGACCCAGTACTTC. This encodes CASMRGQETQYF.

This clonotype showed up many times. This rearrangement joins TRBV7-3 to TRBJ2-5; 8 bases map to TRBD2. V lost 5 bases, J lost 7 bases, and 9 bases stayed unmatched. CDR3 length: 14 residues. CDR1 and CDR2 (germline): SGHTA, FQGTGA. The CDR3 here is CASSETSGPGTQYF. For the CDR3, the DNA is TGTGCCAGCAGCGAAACTAGCGGCCCGGGGACCCAGTACTTC.

This clonotype was seen ten or more times. The chain recombines TRBV7-2 with TRBJ1-1; no clear D gene. Trimming took off 3 bases at V and 4 bases at J, with 18 bases between the two ends. Germline CDR1 reads SGHTA; CDR2 reads FQGNSA. CDR3 length: 16 amino acids. The chain's CDR3 is CASSFEPSPGSTEAFF. The CDR3 DNA follows: TGTGCCAGCAGCTTCGAGCCTTCACCGGGGAGCACTGAAGCTTTCTTT. The full variable domain, completed using reference TRBV7-2 and TRBJ1-1, is GAGVSQSPSNKVTEKGKDVELRCDPISGHTALYWYRQSLGQGLEFLIYFQGNSAPDKSGLPSDRFSAERTGGSVSTLTIQRTQQEDSAVYLCASSFEPSPGSTEAFFGQGTRLTVV.

As concerns this clonotype: One end of the junction is discordant with germline, which a read error may explain. This chain connects TRBV28 to TRBJ1-3; D not resolved. Germline assignment: CDR1 MDHEN and CDR2 SYDVKM. The CDR3 covers 13 residues. The CDR3 sequence is CASSLRGGNTKYF. In DNA, the CDR3 is TGTGCCAGCAGTTTACGCGGCGGAAACACCAAATATTTT.

The CDR3 DNA follows: TGTGCCTGGAGTGCTCCCCGGGGGCCCAAAAACATTCAGTACTTC. Its protein is CAWSAPRGPKNIQYF. The chain employs TRBV30 and TRBJ2-4; D is tentatively TRBD1 or TRBD2 (6 bases each). The CDR3 covers 15 residues. Trimming left V 1 base short and J 2 bases short, with 12 bases between. From germline, CDR1 is GTSNPN and CDR2 SVGIG (reference sequence).

There are many counts of this clonotype. This chain links TRBV2 with TRBJ2-3, with TRBD2 matching 9 bases. CDR1 is SNHLY, CDR2 FYNNEI, per germline. The V and J ends lost 5 bases and 0 bases, in that order; junction bases with no gene match: 3. The CDR3 is 15 amino acids. The CDR3 region has the DNA TGTGCCAGCAGTTCCGGGACTAGCAGCACAGATACGCAGTATTTT. Protein product: CASSSGTSSTDTQYF.

There are a few counts of this clonotype. V and J are TRBV6-6 and TRBJ2-6; no definite D call. The CDR3 extends over 15 amino acids. Trimming took 4 bases from V and 0 from J, leaving 7 bases between them. Germline V lookup: CDR1 MNHNY, CDR2 SVGAGI (reference sequence). CDR3: CASSFVASGANVLTF. The CDR3 nucleotides read TGTGCCAGCAGTTTTGTCGCCTCTGGGGCCAACGTCCTGACTTTC.

This clonotype was counted at least ten times. The chain has TRBV7-2 and TRBJ1-4; D not resolved. Per the germline V gene, CDR1 is SGHTA and CDR2 is FQGNSA. Deletions cut 5 bases from V and 0 bases from J, with 4 bases between. This CDR3 spans 13 amino acids. This CDR3 is CASSGSTNEKLFF. In DNA, the CDR3 is TGTGCCAGCAGCGGTTCAACTAATGAAAAACTGTTTTTT.

In this sample, this clonotype is medium-sized (0.01 to 0.1%). The rearrangement joins TRBV6-1 to TRBJ1-2; the D gene is possibly TRBD1 (5 bases). The CDR3 totals 14 residues. Germline assignment: CDR1 MNHNS and CDR2 SASEGT. Trimming took 6 bases from V and 8 from J, leaving 19 bases between them. The CDR3 DNA sequence: TGTGCCAGCAGGAAAGGGGACGGACTTCAGGGCTACACCTTC. Protein: CASRKGDGLQGYTF.

In its sample, this clonotype is medium-sized. This chain connects TRBV14 to TRBJ1-2; D gene uncertain. Trimming shortened V by 4 bases and J by 7 bases, and 19 bases separated the two germline ends. The CDR3 runs to 15 residues. Looked up from germline, CDR1 is SGHDN and CDR2 is FVKESK. Here the CDR3 DNA reads TGTGCCAGCAGCCCTTCGTATCGGGGAGCAGGTGGCTACACCTTC. Translated: CASSPSYRGAGGYTF.

This clonotype was observed a few times. This chain connects TRBV5-5 to TRBJ1-2; a weak D match, TRBD1 (6 bases). Trimming left V 9 bases short and J 8 bases short, with 20 bases between. The CDR3 length is 13 residues. Per germline, CDR1 SGHKS and CDR2 YYEKEE (reference sequence). The CDR3: CATTFITGMGYTF. The CDR3 nucleotides read TGTGCCACCACCTTCATCACAGGGATGGGCTACACCTTC.

This clonotype has at least ten counts. The rearrangement joins TRBV20-1 to TRBJ2-7, with 9 bases that match TRBD1. Germline loops: CDR1 DFQATT, CDR2 SNEGSKA (reference sequence). The V segment lost 1 base and the J segment 5 bases; nucleotides outside the gene matches: 6. The CDR3 spans 14 residues. Here the CDR3 reads CSARVGQGFHEQYF. DNA of the CDR3: TGCAGTGCTAGAGTGGGACAGGGTTTCCACGAGCAGTACTTC.

This clonotype has just a few counts. The rearrangement links TRBV7-9 to TRBJ2-1; weak D call: TRBD1 (6 bases). The CDR3 consists of 12 residues. Trimming stripped 5 bases from V and 15 bases from J, with 17 bases between. Germline-derived CDR1 and CDR2 are SEHNR and FQNEAQ (reference sequence). CDR3 in amino acids: CASSLEGRGWFF. CDR3 in DNA: TGTGCCAGCAGCCTAGAGGGCAGGGGCTGGTTCTTC.

This clonotype was counted only a few times. V usage is TRBV5-4 and J usage is TRBJ1-3, with TRBD1 as a possible D gene (5 bases). The germline V and J ends were trimmed by 3 bases and 2 bases, with 12 bases remaining between them. The length of the CDR3 is 15 residues. The germline gives CDR1 SGHNT, CDR2 YYREEE (reference sequence). The chain's CDR3 is CASSSGTIPGNTIYF. The CDR3 DNA is TGTGCCAGCAGCTCCGGGACCATACCTGGAAACACCATATATTTT.

This rearrangement joins TRBV20-1 to TRBJ2-5; 15 nucleotides align to TRBD2. Looked up from germline, CDR1 is DFQATT and CDR2 is SNEGSKA (reference sequence). CDR3 length: 15 amino acids. V shed 6 bases, J shed 5 bases, and the junction held 7 bases outside the gene matches. The CDR3 coding sequence is TGCAGTGCCCCCGGACTAGCGGGGGGGGAGGAGACCCAGTACTTC. Protein: CSAPGLAGGEETQYF.

This clonotype showed up many times. An end of the junction differs from the germline gene, which may be a read error. The chain uses TRBV13 and TRBJ2-3; the match to TRBD2 covers 7 bases. The CDR3 loop spans 16 amino acids. CDR1 PRHDT and CDR2 FYEKMQ come from the germline V gene (reference sequence). In nucleotides, the CDR3 is TGTGCCAGCAGCTTAAGCGGGAAGTTGTATCCAGACACGCAGTATTTT. Amino acids: CASSLSGKLYPDTQYF.

This clonotype occurred many times. The chain recombines TRBV7-8 with TRBJ2-3; 10 bases are a match to TRBD2. V was clipped by 5 bases and J by 5 bases; unmatched bases: 13. Germline lookup yields CDR1 SGHVS and CDR2 FQNEAQ. The CDR3 is 17 amino acids. The CDR3 loop reads CASSPGTTSGAGDTQYF. In DNA, the CDR3 is TGTGCCAGCAGCCCCGGAACTACTAGCGGGGCAGGAGATACGCAGTATTTT.

The chain is built from TRBV11-3 and TRBJ2-1; 10 bases are a match to TRBD2. Germline V gives CDR1 SGHNT, CDR2 YENEEA. CDR3 length: 15 residues. The junction had 5 bases not matched to a gene; V was cut back by 2 bases and J by 7 bases. The CDR3 coding sequence is TGTGCCAGCAGCTTACTAGCGGGAGCGGGAAATGAGCAGTTCTTC. Translated, it gives CASSLLAGAGNEQFF.